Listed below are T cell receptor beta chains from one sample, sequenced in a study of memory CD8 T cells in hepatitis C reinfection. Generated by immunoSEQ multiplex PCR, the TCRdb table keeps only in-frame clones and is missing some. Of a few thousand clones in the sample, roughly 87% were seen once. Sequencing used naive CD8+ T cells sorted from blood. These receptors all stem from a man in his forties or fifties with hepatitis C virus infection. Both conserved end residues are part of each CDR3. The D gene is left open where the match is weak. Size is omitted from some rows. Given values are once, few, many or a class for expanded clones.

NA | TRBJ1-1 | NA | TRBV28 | CASSSIRHREGLDAFF | TGTGCCAGCAGTTCCATTCGGCACAGGGAAGGGCTTGACGCTTTCTTT
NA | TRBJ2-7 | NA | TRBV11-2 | CASSRGYLSYEQYF | TGTGCCAGCAGCAGGGGCTACCTCTCCTACGAGCAGTACTTC
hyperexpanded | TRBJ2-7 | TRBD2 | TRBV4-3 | CASSQDPGGSYEQYF | TGCGCCAGCAGCCAAGATCCGGGGGGGTCCTACGAGCAGTACTTC
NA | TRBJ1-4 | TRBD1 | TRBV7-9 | CASSPPPQGIANEKLFF | TGTGCCAGCAGCCCCCCCCCACAGGGGATAGCTAATGAAAAACTGTTTTTT
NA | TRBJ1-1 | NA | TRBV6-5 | CASSLTENTEAFF | TGTGCCAGCAGTTTGACAGAGAACACTGAAGCTTTCTTT
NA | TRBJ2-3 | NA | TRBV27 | CASSLSPGSSDTQYF | TGTGCCAGCAGTTTATCCCCGGGAAGCTCAGATACGCAGTATTTT
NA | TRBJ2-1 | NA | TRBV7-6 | CASSADSYNEQFF | TGTGCCAGCAGCGCCGACAGTTACAATGAGCAGTTCTTC
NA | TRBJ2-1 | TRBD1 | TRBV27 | CASSLTGGFYNEQFF | TGTGCCAGCAGTTTGACAGGGGGCTTCTACAATGAGCAGTTCTTC
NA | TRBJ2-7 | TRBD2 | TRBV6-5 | CASSLSGSSSYEQYF | TGTGCCAGCAGCCTGAGCGGGAGTAGTTCCTACGAGCAGTACTTC
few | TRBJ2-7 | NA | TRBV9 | CASSYYGQSYEQYF | TGTGCCAGCAGCTACTACGGACAGTCCTACGAGCAGTACTTC
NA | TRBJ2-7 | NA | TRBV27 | CASSPGLSYEQYF | TGTGCCAGCAGCCCCGGTCTCTCCTACGAGCAGTACTTC
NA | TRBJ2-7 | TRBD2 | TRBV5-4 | CASSLGRENYEQYF | TGTGCCAGCAGCTTAGGGCGGGAGAACTACGAGCAGTACTTC
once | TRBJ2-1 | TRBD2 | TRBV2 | CASRAGGSSYNEQFF | TGTGCCAGCAGGGCGGGAGGCAGCTCCTACAATGAGCAGTTCTTC
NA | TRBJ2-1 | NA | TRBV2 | CASSESGLSYNEQFF | TGTGCCAGCAGTGAAAGCGGGCTCTCCTACAATGAGCAGTTCTTC
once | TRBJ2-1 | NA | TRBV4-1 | CASSQDSTGRHEQFF | TGCGCCAGCAGCCAAGATTCGACAGGGAGGCATGAGCAGTTCTTC
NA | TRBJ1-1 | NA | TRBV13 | CASSPQRDEAEAFF | TGTGCCAGCAGCCCCCAGAGGGATGAAGCTGAAGCTTTCTTT
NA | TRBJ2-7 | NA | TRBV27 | CASSLSGGTRYEQYF | TGTGCCAGCAGTTTATCGGGAGGGACACGCTACGAGCAGTACTTC
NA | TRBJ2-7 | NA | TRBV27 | CASSLRGNSYEQYF | TGTGCCAGCAGTTTAAGGGGGAACAGCTACGAGCAGTACTTC
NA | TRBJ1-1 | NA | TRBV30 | CAWSVVGANTEAFF | TGTGCCTGGAGTGTAGTAGGGGCGAACACTGAAGCTTTCTTT
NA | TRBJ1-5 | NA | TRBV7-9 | CASSGPYQPQHF | TGTGCCAGCAGCGGGCCTTATCAGCCCCAGCATTTT
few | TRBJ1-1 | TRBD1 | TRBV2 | CASRWTGNTEAFF | TGTGCCAGCAGATGGACAGGGAACACTGAAGCTTTCTTT
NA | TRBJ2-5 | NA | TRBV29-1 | CSVEVPRAQETQYF | TGCAGCGTTGAAGTTCCGCGGGCCCAAGAGACCCAGTACTTC
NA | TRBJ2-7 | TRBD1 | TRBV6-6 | CASTPTGAYEQYF | TGTGCCAGCACCCCGACAGGGGCCTACGAGCAGTACTTC
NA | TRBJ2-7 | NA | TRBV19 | CASSIVSSSYEQYF | TGTGCCAGTAGTATAGTGTCTAGCTCCTACGAGCAGTACTTC
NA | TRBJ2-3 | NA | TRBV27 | CASGRTDTQYF | TGTGCCAGCGGGCGCACAGATACGCAGTATTTT
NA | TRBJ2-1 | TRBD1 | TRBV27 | CASSPTTGISYNEQFF | TGTGCCAGCAGTCCCACGACAGGGATCTCCTACAATGAGCAGTTCTTC
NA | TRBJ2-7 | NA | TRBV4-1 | CASSQQLNYEQYF | TGCGCCAGCAGCCAACAACTGAACTACGAGCAGTACTTC
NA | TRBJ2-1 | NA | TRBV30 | CAWSVLTGPYNEQFF | TGTGCCTGGAGTGTACTTACAGGACCCTACAATGAGCAGTTCTTC
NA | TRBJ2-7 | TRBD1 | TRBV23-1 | CASSQHGQGTYEQYF | TGCGCCAGCAGTCAACACGGACAGGGGACATACGAGCAGTACTTC
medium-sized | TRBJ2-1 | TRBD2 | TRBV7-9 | CASSLGLAYNEQFF | TGTGCCAGCAGCCTAGGACTAGCTTACAATGAGCAGTTCTTC
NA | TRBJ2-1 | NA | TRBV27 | CAAKALSSYNEQFF | TGTGCAGCCAAAGCTTTAAGCTCCTACAATGAGCAGTTCTTC
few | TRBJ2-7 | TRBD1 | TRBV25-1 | CASSGQGAYEQYF | TGTGCCAGCAGTGGACAGGGGGCCTACGAGCAGTACTTC
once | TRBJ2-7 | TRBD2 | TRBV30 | CALKRDPYEQYF | TGTGCCTTAAAGCGGGACCCCTACGAGCAGTACTTC
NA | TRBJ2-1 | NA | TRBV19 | CASSILSLRGEQFF | TGTGCCAGTAGTATATTAAGTCTGAGGGGGGAGCAGTTCTTC
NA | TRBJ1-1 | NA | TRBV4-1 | CASSQDTGYTEAFF | TGCGCCAGCAGCCAAGATACGGGGTACACTGAAGCTTTCTTT
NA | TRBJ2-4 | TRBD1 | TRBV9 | CASSENRGLDIQYF | TGTGCCAGCAGCGAGAACAGGGGCTTGGACATTCAGTACTTC
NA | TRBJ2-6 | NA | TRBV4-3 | CASSHEWSGAGANVLTF | TGCGCCAGCAGCCACGAGTGGTCCGGGGCTGGGGCCAACGTCCTGACTTTC
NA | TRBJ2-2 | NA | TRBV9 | CASSQLSGGELFF | TGTGCCAGCAGCCAACTATCTGGCGGGGAGCTGTTTTTT
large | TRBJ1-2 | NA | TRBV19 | CASSISWQVYKTDYGYTF | TGTGCCAGTAGTATCTCCTGGCAGGTGTACAAGACCGACTATGGCTACACCTTC
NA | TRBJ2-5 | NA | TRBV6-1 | CASSESHRGAFQETQYF | TGTGCCAGCAGTGAATCCCATCGCGGGGCCTTCCAAGAGACCCAGTACTTC
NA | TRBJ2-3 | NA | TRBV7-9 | CASSTTTSASADTQYF | TGTGCCAGCAGCACCACGACGAGCGCCAGCGCAGATACGCAGTATTTT
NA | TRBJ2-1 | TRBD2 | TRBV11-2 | CASSPRRGEAYNEQFF | TGTGCCAGCAGCCCCCGCCGGGGGGAGGCCTACAATGAGCAGTTCTTC
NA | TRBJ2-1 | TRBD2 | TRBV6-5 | CASSYSIGGVEQFF | TGTGCCAGCAGTTACTCAATCGGGGGGGTTGAGCAGTTCTTC
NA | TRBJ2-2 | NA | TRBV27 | CATQPGQNTGELFF | TGTGCCACCCAACCGGGACAGAACACCGGGGAGCTGTTTTTT
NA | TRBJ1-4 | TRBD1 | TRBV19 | CASSDRGAATNEKLFF | TGTGCCAGTAGCGACAGGGGTGCGGCAACTAATGAAAAACTGTTTTTT
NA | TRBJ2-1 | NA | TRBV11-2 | CASSPTSGADDGEQFF | TGTGCCAGCAGCCCGACTAGTGGGGCGGACGACGGTGAGCAGTTCTTC
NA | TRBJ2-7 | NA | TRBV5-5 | CASSLTGYEQYF | TGTGCCAGCAGCTTGACAGGATACGAGCAGTACTTC